The sequence of this T cell receptor beta chain was determined in a study of blood T cell repertoires in COVID-19. Germline V gene sequence: CDR1 SGDLS, CDR2 YYNGEE. Deletions cut 0 bases from V and 9 bases from J, with 10 bases between. This CDR3 comprises 13 residues. This table comes from immunoSEQ multiplex PCR, and its TCRdb copy is limited to in-frame clones, with some not included. The sample holds 120,000 to 150,000 clones, less than 90% seen once. The sequencing input was peripheral blood. This rearrangement joins TRBV9 to TRBJ2-1; D perhaps matches TRBD1 (6 bases). This TCR derives from a human donor in a cohort sampled during active COVID-19. This CDR3 reads CASSVEGRGEQFF. The CDR3 DNA follows: TGTGCCAGCAGCGTAGAGGGCAGGGGTGAGCAGTTCTTC.